The source of this T cell receptor beta chain is a study of blood T cell repertoires in COVID-19. As processed by the authors: Amplified reference gene primers provided the basis for estimating nucleated cell counts. TCRdb keeps only in-frame clones here, not all; method: immunoSEQ multiplex PCR. V, J and clone size are taken as reported in that table, and D and trimming were inferred from the DNA itself. This table holds under 130,000 clones, 81% found once. This CDR3 has 14 amino acids. V gave up 3 bases and J gave up 8 bases, with 13 bases separating them. Germline loops: CDR1 SEHNR, CDR2 FQNEAQ (reference sequence).

The sequencing input was peripheral blood. This TCR was sampled from a woman between 65 and 79 years old with acute or convalescent COVID-19. The V gene is TRBV7-9, the J gene TRBJ1-4; no clear D. CDR3: CASSLRTGPEKLFF. In DNA, the CDR3 is TGTGCCAGCAGCTTGAGGACTGGACCAGAAAAACTGTTTTTT.